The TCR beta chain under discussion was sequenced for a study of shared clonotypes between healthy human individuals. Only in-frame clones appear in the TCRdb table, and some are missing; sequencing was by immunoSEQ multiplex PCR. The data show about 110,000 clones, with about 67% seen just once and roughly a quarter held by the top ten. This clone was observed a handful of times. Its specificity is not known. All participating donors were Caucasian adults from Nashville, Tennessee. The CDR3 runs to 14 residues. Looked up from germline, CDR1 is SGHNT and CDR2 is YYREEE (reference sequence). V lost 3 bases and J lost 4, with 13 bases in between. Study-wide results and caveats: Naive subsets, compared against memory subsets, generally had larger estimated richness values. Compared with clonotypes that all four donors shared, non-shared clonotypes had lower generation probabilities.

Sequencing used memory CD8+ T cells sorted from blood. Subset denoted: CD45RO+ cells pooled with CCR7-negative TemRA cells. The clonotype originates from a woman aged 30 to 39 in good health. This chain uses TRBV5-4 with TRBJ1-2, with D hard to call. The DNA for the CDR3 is TGTGCCAGCAGCTCCGCTGGGTCCGTCTATGGCTACACCTTC. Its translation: CASSSAGSVYGYTF.